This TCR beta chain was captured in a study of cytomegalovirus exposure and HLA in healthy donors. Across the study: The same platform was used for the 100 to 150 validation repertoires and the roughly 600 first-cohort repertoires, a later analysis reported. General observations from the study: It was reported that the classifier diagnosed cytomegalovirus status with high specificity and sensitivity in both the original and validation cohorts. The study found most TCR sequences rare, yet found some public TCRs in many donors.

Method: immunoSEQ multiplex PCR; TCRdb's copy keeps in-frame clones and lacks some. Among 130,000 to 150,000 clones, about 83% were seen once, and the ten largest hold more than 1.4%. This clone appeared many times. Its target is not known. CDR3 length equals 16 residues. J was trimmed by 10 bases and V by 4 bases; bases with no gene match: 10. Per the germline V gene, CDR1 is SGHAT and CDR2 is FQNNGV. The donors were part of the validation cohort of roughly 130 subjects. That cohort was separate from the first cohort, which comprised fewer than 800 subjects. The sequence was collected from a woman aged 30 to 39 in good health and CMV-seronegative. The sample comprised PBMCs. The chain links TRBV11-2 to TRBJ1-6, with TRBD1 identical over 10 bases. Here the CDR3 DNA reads TGTGCCAGCAGCTCCCACCGGGACAGGGGTGGGTCACCCCTCCACTTT. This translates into CASSSHRDRGGSPLHF.